This TCR beta chain is drawn from a study of OX40 agonist ivuxolimab in advanced cancers. Background on the study: Three patients responded partially, comprising one with hepatocellular carcinoma and two with cutaneous melanoma. General study findings and limits: What antigens the expanded peripheral T cells recognized was never established.

About this clone: Its cognate antigen is unknown.

Blood samples were obtained at baseline, cycle 4 day 1, and cycle 7 day 1. V was pared by 7 bases and J by 0 bases, with 9 bases between. The CDR3 sequence is 13 residues long. Per germline, CDR1 MDHEN and CDR2 SYDVKM. This table comes from immunoSEQ multiplex PCR, and its TCRdb copy is limited to in-frame clones, with some not included. The table includes about 83,000 clones, less than 95% detected once. This specimen consisted of CD4+ or CD8+ T cells sorted from blood, obtained in a trial of the OX40 agonist ivuxolimab. The receptor's source is an adult with an advanced solid tumor such as melanoma, head and neck, liver or kidney cancer. The chain couples TRBV28 to TRBJ1-1; D is uncertain. The DNA of the CDR3 is TGTGCCAGCAACCCGACCCTGAACACTGAAGCTTTCTTT. The encoded protein is CASNPTLNTEAFF.